This note documents a single T cell receptor (beta chain) sequence. This sample stems from a study of blood T cell repertoires in COVID-19. Study details: The samples span acute and convalescent COVID-19 from the United States, Italy and Spain. The analysed material was cDNA or gDNA that came from T cells, B-cell-depleted T cells, or PBMCs.

The study drew participants aged 18 to 89 years from 20 to 30 US areas. Assay used: immunoSEQ multiplex PCR; TCRdb lists only in-frame clones, some missing. This sample yields roughly 150,000 clones, of which approximately 84% are seen a single time; approximately 4% belongs to the top ten. Germline CDR1 reads SGHDT; CDR2 reads YYEEEE. V trimming: 6 bases; J trimming: 4 bases; junction bases outside the gene matches: 11. This CDR3 is 15 amino acids long. The sequencing sample was made of PBMCs or T cells enriched from blood (not recorded which). The chain employs TRBV5-6 and TRBJ1-1; 8 bases match TRBD1. This clonotype originated in a man aged 45 to 65 in a cohort exposed to, infected with or recovered from COVID-19 (not recorded which). The CDR3 DNA sequence: TGTGCCAGCACCCCGATGACAGGGGAATCCACTGAAGCTTTCTTT. As protein: CASTPMTGESTEAFF.